The present T cell receptor beta chain was sequenced within a study of beta chain features in type 1 diabetes. Germline assignment: CDR1 MNHNY and CDR2 SVGAGI (reference sequence). Trimming took 5 bases from V and 5 from J, leaving 16 bases between them. The CDR3 is 15 residues long. Reverse transcription of all isolated RNA meant that expressed TCRB transcripts were sequenced. The data were produced by immunoSEQ multiplex PCR, yet TCRdb's version contains in-frame clones alone and is incomplete. Found here are under 950,000 clones, 15% to 20% of them singletons; the top ten hold 0.02% to 0.025%. The gene calls are TRBV6-6 and TRBJ1-5; D is unresolved. Material for sequencing was naive CD4+ T cells from blood. This clonotype was sampled from a woman younger than 30 in good health. The CDR3 nucleotides are TGTGCCAGCAGTAAGACCCGCGTGGGTGATCAGCCCCAGCATTTT. Protein sequence: CASSKTRVGDQPQHF.